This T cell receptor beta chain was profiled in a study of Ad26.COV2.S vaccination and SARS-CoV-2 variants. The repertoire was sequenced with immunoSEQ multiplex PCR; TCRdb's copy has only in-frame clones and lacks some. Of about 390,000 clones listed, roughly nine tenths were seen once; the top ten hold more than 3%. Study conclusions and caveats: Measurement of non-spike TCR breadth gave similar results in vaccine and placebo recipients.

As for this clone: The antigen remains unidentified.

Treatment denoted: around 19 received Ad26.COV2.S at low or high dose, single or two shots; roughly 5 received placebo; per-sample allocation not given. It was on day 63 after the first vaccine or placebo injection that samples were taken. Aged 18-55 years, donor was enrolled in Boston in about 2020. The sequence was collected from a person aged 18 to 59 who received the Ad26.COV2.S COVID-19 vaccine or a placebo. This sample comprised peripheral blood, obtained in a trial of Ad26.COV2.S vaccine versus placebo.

The CDR3 loop is CASRLQGERGYTF. CDR3 nucleotide sequence: TGTGCCAGCAGATTACAGGGGGAGCGGGGCTACACCTTC. The chain joins TRBV5-4 to TRBJ1-2; 8 bases fit TRBD1. CDR3 size: 13 residues. V gave up 5 bases and J gave up 8 bases; unmatched junction bases: 8. The germline V gene encodes CDR1 SGHNT and CDR2 YYREEE (reference sequence).